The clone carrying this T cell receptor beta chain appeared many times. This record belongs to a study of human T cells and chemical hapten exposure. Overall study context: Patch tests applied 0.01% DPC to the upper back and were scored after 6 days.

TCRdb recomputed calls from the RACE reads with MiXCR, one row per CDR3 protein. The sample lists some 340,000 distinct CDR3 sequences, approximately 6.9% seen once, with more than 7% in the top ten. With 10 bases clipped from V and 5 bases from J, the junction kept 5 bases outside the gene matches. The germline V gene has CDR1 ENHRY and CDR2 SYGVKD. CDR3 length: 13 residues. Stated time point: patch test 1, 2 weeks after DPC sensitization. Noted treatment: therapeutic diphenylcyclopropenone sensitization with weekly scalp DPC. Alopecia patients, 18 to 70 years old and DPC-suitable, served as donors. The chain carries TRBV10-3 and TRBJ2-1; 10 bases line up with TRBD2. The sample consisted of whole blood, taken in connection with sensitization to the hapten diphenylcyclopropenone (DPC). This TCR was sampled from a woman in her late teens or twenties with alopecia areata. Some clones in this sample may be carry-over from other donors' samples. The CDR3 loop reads CATTSGVDNEQFF. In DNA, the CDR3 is TGTGCCACCACTAGCGGGGTGGACAATGAGCAGTTCTTC.